This TCR beta chain is drawn from a study of glioma-infiltrating T cells after dendritic cell vaccination. Sequencing was performed with immunoSEQ multiplex PCR; in TCRdb, only in-frame clones are kept and a portion is missing. Of 100,000 or so clones detected, roughly 89% appear once; the ten largest clones hold over 2.5%. Per the germline V gene, CDR1 is LNHDA and CDR2 is SQIVND (reference sequence). The V and J ends lost 5 bases and 5 bases respectively, with 12 bases between them. This CDR3 is 13 amino acids long. Time point here: after dendritic cell vaccination, including at tumor progression/relapse. Selection required adequate fresh-frozen tumor tissue plus more than two years' survival data.

Sequenced material: blood, taken after dendritic cell vaccination. This sequence originates from a human donor with glioblastoma. The gene calls are TRBV19 and TRBJ2-5, with D perhaps TRBD2 (6 bases). CDR3 sequence reads: CASSERSGETQYF. CDR3 nucleotides: TGTGCCAGTAGTGAGCGGAGCGGGGAGACCCAGTACTTC.